The entry below gives a single T cell receptor (beta chain) sequence along with its context. These data originate in a study of cytotoxic CD8 clonotypes in ibrutinib-treated CLL. Generated by immunoSEQ multiplex PCR, the TCRdb table keeps only in-frame clones and is missing some. This sample has some 150,000 clones, with over 60% found just once. CDR1 and CDR2 (germline): KGHSH, LQKENI. Trimming removed 3 bases from V and 3 bases from J; junction bases left unmatched: 5. CDR3 length: 14 residues. The chain uses TRBV18 and TRBJ2-7, with 7 nucleotides matching TRBD2. Here the sequenced sample was PBMCs, taken after 12 months of ibrutinib treatment. The sequence was collected from a human donor with chronic lymphocytic leukemia. The CDR3 nucleotides are TGTGCCAGCTCACCCGGGACTAAGGTCTACGAGCAGTACTTC. It is translated as CASSPGTKVYEQYF. The full variable domain, completed using reference TRBV18 and TRBJ2-7, is NAGVMQNPRHLVRRRGQEARLRCSPMKGHSHVYWYRQLPEEGLKFMVYLQKENIIDESGMPKERFSAEFPKEGPSILRIQQVVRGDSAAYFCASSPGTKVYEQYFGPGTRLTVT.